Included here is one T cell receptor (beta chain) sequence, with context. This sample was included in a study of CD8 T cells in Susac syndrome. TEMRA cells were FACS-enriched, with CD8+ and CD4+ T cells isolated negatively. This CDR3 contains 19 residues. V shed 0 bases and J shed 0 bases, with 21 bases lying between them. Per the germline V gene, CDR1 is GTSNPN and CDR2 is SVGIG (reference sequence). RNA was extracted with the RNeasy kit, and a quantity of about 0.45 to 1 ug was reverse transcribed using random hexamers. One entry per CDR3 protein results from TCRdb running MiXCR on the immunoSEQ multiplex PCR reads. The table shows some 450,000 distinct CDR3 sequences, with more than 80% occurring only once.

The chain combines TRBV30 with TRBJ2-4; a possible D gene is TRBD2 (5 bases). Sequencing used CD8+ T cells from PBMCs. The TCR originated in a human donor with multiple sclerosis. CDR3 loop: CAWSVVSPWRPLAKNIQYF. The CDR3 region has the DNA TGTGCCTGGAGTGTCGTCTCTCCCTGGAGGCCTCTAGCCAAAAACATTCAGTACTTC.